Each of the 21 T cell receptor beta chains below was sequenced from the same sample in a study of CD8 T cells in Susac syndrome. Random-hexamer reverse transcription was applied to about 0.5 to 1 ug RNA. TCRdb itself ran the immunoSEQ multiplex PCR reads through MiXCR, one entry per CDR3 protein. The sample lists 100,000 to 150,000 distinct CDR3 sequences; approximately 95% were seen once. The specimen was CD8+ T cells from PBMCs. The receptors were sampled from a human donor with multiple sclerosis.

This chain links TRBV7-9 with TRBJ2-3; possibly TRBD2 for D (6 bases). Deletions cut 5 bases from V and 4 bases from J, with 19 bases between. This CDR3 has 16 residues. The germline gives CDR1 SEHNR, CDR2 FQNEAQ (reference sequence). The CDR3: CASSTLGIGEADTQYF. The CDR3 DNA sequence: TGTGCCAGCAGCACCCTAGGGATAGGGGAGGCAGATACGCAGTATTTT.

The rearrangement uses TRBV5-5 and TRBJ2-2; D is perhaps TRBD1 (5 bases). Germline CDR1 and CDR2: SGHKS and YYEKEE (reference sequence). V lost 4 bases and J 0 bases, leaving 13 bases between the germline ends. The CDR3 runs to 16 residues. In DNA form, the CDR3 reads TGTGCCAGCAGCCCGTGGGCAGGGACGAACACCGGGGAGCTGTTTTTT. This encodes CASSPWAGTNTGELFF.

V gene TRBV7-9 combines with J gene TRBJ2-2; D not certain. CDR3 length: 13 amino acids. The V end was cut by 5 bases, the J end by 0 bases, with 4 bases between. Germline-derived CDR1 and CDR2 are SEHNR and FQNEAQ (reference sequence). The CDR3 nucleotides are TGTGCCAGCAGCCATTCGAACACCGGGGAGCTGTTTTTT. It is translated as CASSHSNTGELFF. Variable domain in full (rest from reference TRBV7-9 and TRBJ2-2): DTGVSQNPRHKITKRGQNVTFRCDPISEHNRLYWYRQTLGQGPEFLTYFQNEAQLEKSRLLSDRFSAERPKGSFSTLEIQRTEQGDSAMYLCASSHSNTGELFFGEGSRLTVL.

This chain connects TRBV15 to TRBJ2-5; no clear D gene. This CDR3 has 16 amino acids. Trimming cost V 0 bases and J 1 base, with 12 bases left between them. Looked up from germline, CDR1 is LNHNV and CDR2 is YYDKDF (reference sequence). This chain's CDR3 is CATSRDPGQTQETQYF. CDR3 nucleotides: TGTGCCACCAGCAGAGATCCAGGTCAGACCCAAGAGACCCAGTACTTC.

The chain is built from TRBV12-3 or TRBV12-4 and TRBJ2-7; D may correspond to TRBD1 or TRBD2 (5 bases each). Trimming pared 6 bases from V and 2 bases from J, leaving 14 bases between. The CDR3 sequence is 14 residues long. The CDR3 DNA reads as TGTGCCAGCAGCAACTTAGGGGAGACCTACGAGCAGTACTTC. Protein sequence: CASSNLGETYEQYF.

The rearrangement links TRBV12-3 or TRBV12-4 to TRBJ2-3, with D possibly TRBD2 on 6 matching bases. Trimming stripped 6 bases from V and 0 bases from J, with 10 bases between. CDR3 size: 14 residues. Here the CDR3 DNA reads TGTGCCAGCAGATCCGGGACTAGCACAGATACGCAGTATTTT. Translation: CASRSGTSTDTQYF.

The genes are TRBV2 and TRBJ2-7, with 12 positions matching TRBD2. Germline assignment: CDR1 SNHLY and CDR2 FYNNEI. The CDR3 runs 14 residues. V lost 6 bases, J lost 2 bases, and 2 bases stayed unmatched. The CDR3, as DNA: TGTGCCAGCAGGACTAGCGGGAGCGCCTACGAGCAGTACGTC. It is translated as CASRTSGSAYEQYV.

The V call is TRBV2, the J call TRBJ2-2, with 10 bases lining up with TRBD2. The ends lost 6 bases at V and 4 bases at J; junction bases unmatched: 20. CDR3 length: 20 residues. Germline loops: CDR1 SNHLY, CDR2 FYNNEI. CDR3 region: CASRPSRGTSDPAVTGELFF. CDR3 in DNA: TGTGCCAGCAGACCTTCAAGGGGGACTAGCGACCCGGCGGTCACCGGGGAGCTGTTTTTT.

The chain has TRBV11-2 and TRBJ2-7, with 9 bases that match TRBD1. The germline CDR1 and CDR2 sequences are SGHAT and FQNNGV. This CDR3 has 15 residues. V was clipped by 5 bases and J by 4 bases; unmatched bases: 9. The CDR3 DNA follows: TGTGCCAGCAGCCCCCCTAGGACAGGGGTTTACGAGCAGTACTTC. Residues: CASSPPRTGVYEQYF.

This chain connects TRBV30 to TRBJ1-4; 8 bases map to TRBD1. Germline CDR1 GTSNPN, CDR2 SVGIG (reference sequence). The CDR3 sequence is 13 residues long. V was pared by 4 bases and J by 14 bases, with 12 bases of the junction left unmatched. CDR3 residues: CAWTYGTGGELFF. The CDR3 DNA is TGTGCCTGGACATACGGGACAGGCGGAGAGCTGTTTTTT.

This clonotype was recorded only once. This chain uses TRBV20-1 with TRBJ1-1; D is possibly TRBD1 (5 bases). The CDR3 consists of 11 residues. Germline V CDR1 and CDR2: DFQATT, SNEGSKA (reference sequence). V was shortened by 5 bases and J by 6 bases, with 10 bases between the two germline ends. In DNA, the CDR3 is TGCAGTGCTCCGAGGGGAGCTGAAGCTTTCTTT. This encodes CSAPRGAEAFF.

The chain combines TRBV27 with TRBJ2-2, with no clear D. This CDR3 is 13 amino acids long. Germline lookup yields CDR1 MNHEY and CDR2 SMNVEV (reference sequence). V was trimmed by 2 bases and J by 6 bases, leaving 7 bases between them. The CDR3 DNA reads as TGTGCCAGCAGTTTACCCCATTCCGGGGAGCTGTTTTTT. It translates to CASSLPHSGELFF.

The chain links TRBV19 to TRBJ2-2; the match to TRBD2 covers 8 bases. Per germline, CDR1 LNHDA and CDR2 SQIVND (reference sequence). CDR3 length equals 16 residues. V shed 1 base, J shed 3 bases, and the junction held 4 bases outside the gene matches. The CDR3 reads CASSIGSGIHTGELFF. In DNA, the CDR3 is TGTGCCAGTAGTATAGGTAGCGGGATTCACACCGGGGAGCTGTTTTTT. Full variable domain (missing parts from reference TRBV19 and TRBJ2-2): DGGITQSPKYLFRKEGQNVTLSCEQNLNHDAMYWYRQDPGQGLRLIYYSQIVNDFQKGDIAEGYSVSREKKESFPLTVTSAQKNPTAFYLCASSIGSGIHTGELFFGEGSRLTVL.

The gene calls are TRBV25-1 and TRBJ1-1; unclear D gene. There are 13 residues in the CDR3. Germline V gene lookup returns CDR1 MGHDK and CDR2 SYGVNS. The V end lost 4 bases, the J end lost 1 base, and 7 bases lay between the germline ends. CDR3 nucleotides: TGTGCCAGCAGTGCCTTCAGGAACACTGAAGCTTTCTTT. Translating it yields CASSAFRNTEAFF.

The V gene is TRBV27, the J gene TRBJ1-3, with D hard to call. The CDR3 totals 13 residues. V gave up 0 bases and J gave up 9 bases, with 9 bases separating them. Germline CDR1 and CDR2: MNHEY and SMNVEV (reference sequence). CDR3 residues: CASSLSGYGTIYF. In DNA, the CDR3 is TGTGCCAGCAGTTTATCGGGATACGGCACCATATATTTT.

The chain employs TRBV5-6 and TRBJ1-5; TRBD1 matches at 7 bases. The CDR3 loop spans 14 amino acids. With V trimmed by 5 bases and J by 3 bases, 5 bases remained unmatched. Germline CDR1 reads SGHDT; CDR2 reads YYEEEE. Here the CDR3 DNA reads TGTGCCAGCAGATTGACAGGGACCAATCAGCCCCAGCATTTT. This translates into CASRLTGTNQPQHF.

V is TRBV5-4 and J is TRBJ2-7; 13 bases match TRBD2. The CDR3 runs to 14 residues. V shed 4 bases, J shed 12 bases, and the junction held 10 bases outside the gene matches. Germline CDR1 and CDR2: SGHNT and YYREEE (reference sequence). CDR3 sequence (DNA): TGTGCCAGCAGCGGCACCGGGACTAGCGGGATGAGGTACTTC. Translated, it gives CASSGTGTSGMRYF.

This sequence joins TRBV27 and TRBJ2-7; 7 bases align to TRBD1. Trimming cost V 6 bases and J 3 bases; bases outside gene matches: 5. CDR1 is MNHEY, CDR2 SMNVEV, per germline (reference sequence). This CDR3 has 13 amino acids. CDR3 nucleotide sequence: TGTGCCAGCAGCGACAGGGTAGGCTACGAGCAGTACTTC. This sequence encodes CASSDRVGYEQYF.

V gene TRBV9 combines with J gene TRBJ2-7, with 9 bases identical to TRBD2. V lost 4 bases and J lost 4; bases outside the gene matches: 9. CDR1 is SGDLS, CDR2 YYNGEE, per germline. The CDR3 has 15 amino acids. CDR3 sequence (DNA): TGTGCCAGCAGCCCGAGCGGGGGGTCCTCTTACGAGCAGTACTTC. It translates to CASSPSGGSSYEQYF.

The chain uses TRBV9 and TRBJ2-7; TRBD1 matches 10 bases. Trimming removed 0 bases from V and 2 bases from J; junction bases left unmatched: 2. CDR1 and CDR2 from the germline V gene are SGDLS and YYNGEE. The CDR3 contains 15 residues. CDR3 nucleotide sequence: TGTGCCAGCAGCGTAGCCGGGACAGGGGCCTACGAGCAGTACTTC. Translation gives CASSVAGTGAYEQYF.

The CDR3 region has the DNA TGTGCCAGCAGCTTAGATGTTAGGGGCTCGGATACGCAGTATTTT. As protein: CASSLDVRGSDTQYF. The chain recombines TRBV7-9 with TRBJ2-3; possible D gene TRBD1, 5 bases. The V end lost 1 base, the J end lost 6 bases, and 14 bases lay between the germline ends. This CDR3 is built from 15 residues. The germline V gene has CDR1 SEHNR and CDR2 FQNEAQ (reference sequence).